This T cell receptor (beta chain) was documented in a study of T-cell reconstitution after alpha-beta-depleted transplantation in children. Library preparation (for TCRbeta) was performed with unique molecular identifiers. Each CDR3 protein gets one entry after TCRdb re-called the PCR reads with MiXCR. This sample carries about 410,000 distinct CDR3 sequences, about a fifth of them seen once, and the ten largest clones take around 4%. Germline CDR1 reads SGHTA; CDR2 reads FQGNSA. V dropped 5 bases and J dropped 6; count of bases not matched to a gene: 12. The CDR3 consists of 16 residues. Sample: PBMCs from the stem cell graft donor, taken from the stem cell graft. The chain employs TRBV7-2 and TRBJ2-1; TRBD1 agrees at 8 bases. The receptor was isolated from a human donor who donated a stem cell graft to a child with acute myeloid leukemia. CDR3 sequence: CASSPQTGVLFNEQFF. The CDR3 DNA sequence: TGTGCCAGCAGCCCGCAGACAGGGGTGTTGTTCAATGAGCAGTTCTTC.